The TCR beta chain described here comes from a study of T-cell reconstitution after alpha-beta-depleted transplantation in children. Germline CDR1 and CDR2: SGHAT and FQNNGV. Trimming took off 1 base at V and 3 bases at J, with 9 bases between the two ends. This CDR3 has 14 amino acids. Whole-study findings and limits: Among T cells one year after transplant, newly produced cells accounted for most counts and diversity.

A TCRbeta library incorporating unique molecular identifiers was prepared. TCRdb reprocessed the PCR reads via MiXCR and lists one record per CDR3 protein. The profile shows about 440,000 distinct CDR3 sequences, roughly two fifths of them singletons. This clonotype was seen a handful of times. Its antigen is as yet unknown. Here the sequenced sample was PBMCs, taken before TCRalphabeta/CD19-depleted stem cell transplant. V gene TRBV11-2 combines with J gene TRBJ1-2; maybe TRBD1 (5 bases). The source of this sequence is a girl aged 2 to 10 with aplastic anemia, due to receive a stem cell transplant. CDR3 coding DNA: TGTGCCAGCAGCTTAGGGGCAGGGTACTATGGCTACACCTTC. It codes for CASSLGAGYYGYTF.